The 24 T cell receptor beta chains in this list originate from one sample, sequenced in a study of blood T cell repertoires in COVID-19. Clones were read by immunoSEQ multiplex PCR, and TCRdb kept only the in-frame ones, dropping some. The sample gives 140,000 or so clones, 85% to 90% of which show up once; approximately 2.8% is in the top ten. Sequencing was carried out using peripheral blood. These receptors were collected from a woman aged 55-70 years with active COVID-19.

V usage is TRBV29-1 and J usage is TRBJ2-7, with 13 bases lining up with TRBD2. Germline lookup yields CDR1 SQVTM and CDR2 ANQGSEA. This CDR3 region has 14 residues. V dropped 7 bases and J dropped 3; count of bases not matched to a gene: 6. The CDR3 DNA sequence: TGCAGCGCCCTCGGACTAGCGGGAGACTACGAGCAGTACTTC. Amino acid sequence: CSALGLAGDYEQYF.

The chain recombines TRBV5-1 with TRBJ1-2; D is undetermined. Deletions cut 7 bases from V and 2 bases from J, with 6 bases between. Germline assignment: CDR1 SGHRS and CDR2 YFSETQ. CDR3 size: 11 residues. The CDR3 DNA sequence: TGCGCCAGCGGCGGAAACTATGGCTACACCTTC. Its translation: CASGGNYGYTF.

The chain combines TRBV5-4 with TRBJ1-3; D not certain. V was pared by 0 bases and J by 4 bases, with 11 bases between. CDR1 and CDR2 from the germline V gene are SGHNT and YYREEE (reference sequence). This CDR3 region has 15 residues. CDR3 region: CASSLEGVIGNTIYF. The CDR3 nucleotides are TGTGCCAGCAGCTTGGAGGGAGTAATCGGAAACACCATATATTTT.

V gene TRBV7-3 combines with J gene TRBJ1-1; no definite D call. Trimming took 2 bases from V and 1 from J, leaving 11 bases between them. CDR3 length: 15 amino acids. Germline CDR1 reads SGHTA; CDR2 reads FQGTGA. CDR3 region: CASSLYAEKNTEAFF. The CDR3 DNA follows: TGTGCCAGCAGCTTATACGCTGAGAAGAACACTGAAGCTTTCTTT.

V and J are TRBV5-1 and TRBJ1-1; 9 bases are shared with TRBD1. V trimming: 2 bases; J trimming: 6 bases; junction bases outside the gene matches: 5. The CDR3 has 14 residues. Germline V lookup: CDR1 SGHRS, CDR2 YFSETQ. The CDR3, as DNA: TGCGCCAGCAGCTTAGCGGGACAGGGCTCTGAAGCTTTCTTT. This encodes CASSLAGQGSEAFF.

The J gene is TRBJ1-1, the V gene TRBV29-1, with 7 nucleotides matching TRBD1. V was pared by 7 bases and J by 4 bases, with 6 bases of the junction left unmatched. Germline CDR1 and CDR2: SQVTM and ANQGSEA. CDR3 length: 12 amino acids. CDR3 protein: CSARPGGTEAFF. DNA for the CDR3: TGCAGCGCTCGACCAGGGGGCACTGAAGCTTTCTTT.

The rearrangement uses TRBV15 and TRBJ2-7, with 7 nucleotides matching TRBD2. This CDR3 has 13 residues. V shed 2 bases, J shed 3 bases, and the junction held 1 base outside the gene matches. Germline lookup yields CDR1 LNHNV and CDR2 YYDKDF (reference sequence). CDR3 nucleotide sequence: TGTGCCACCAGCAGACGCGGGGGCTACGAGCAGTACTTC. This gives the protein CATSRRGGYEQYF. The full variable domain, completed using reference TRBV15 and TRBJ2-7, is DAMVIQNPRYQVTQFGKPVTLSCSQTLNHNVMYWYQQKSSQAPKLLFHYYDKDFNNEADTPDNFQSRRPNTSFCFLDIRSPGLGDTAMYLCATSRRGGYEQYFGPGTRLTVT.

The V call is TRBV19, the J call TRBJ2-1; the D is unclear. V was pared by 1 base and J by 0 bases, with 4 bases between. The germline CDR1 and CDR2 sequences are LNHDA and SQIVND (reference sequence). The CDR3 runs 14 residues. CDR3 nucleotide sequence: TGTGCCAGTAGTATAGGCGTCTCCTACAATGAGCAGTTCTTC. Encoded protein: CASSIGVSYNEQFF.

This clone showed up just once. CDR3 region: CASSELERNYGYTF. The CDR3 DNA reads as TGTGCCAGCAGTGAACTGGAGCGGAACTATGGCTACACCTTC. The chain is built from TRBV6-1 and TRBJ1-2; no clear D. The CDR3 totals 14 residues. Germline V gene data show CDR1 as MNHNS and CDR2 as SASEGT. V shed 2 bases and J shed 2 bases, with 9 bases lying between them.

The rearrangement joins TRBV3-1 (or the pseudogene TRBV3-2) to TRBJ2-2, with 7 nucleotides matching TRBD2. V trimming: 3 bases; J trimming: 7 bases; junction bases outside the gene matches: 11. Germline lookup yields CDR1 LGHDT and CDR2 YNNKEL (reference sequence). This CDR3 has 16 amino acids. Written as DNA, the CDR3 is TGTGCCAGCAGCCACACCGCCGGGGGGTCGGGCGGGGAGCTGTTTTTT. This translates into CASSHTAGGSGGELFF.

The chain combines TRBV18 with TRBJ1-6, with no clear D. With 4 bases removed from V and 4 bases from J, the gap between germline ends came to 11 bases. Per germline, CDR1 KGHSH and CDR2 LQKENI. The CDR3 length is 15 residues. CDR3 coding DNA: TGTGCCAGCTCACTAACGGGTCGATATAATTCACCCCTCCACTTT. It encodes CASSLTGRYNSPLHF.

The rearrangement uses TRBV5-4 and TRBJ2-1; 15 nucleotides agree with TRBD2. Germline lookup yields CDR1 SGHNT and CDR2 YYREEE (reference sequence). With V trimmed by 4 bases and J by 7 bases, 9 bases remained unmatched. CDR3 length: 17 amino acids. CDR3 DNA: TGTGCCAGCAGCATAGGACTAGCGGGAGGGGTGGGTAATGAGCAGTTCTTC. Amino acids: CASSIGLAGGVGNEQFF.

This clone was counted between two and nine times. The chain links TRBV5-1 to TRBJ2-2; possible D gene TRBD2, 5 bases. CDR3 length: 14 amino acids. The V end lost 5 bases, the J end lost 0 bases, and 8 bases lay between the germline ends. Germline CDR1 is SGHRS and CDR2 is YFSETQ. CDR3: CASRASTNTGELFF. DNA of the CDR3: TGCGCCAGCAGGGCTAGCACGAACACCGGGGAGCTGTTTTTT.

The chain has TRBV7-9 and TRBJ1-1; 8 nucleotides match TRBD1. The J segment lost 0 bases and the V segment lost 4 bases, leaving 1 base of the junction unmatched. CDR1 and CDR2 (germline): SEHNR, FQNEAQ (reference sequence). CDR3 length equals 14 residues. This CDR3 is CASSSDRVNTEAFF. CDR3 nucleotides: TGTGCCAGCAGCTCGGACAGGGTGAACACTGAAGCTTTCTTT.

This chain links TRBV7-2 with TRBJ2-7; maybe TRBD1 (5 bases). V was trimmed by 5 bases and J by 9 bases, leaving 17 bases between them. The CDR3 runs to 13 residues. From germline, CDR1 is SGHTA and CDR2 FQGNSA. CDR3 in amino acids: CASSADRQTLQYF. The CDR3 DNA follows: TGTGCCAGCAGCGCCGACAGACAGACGTTGCAGTACTTC.

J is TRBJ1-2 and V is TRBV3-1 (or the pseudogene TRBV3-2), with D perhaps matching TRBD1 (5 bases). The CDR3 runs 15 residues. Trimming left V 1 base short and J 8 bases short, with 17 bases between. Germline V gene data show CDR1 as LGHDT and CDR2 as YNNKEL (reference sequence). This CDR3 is CASSQGIGGAGGYTF. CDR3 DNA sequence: TGTGCCAGCAGCCAAGGAATTGGAGGGGCGGGCGGCTACACCTTC.

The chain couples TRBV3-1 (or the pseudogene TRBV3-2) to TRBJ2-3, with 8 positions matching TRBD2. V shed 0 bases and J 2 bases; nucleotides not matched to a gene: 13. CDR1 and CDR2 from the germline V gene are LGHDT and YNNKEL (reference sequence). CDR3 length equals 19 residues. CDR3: CASSQDEAQAGVNTDTQYF. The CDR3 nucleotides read TGTGCCAGCAGCCAAGATGAGGCCCAAGCGGGAGTGAACACAGATACGCAGTATTTT.

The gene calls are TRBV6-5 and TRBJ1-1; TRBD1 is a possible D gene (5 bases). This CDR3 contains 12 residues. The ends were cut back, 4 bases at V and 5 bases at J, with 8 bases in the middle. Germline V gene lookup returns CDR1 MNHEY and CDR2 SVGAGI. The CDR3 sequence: CASSSRGTEAFF. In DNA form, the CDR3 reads TGTGCCAGCAGTTCCCGGGGGACTGAAGCTTTCTTT.

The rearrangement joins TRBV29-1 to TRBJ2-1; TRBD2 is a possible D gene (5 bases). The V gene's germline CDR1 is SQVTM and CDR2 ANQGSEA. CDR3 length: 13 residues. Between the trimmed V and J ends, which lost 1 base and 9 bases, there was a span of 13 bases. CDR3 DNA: TGCAGCGTTGAAGTTGGTGCGGCGGGTGAGCAGTTCTTC. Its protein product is CSVEVGAAGEQFF.

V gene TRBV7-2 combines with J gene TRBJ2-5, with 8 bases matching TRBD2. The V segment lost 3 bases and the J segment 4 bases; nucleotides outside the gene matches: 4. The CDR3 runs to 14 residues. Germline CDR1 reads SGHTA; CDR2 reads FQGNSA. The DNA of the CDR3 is TGTGCCAGCAGCTTCAGCGGGAGCTCAGAGACCCAGTACTTC. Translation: CASSFSGSSETQYF.

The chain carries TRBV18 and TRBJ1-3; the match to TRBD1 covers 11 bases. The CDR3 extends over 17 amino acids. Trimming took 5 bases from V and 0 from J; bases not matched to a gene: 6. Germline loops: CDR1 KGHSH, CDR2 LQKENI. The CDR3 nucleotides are TGTGCCAGCTCAATTTGGACAGGGGGCGCCTCTGGAAACACCATATATTTT. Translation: CASSIWTGGASGNTIYF.

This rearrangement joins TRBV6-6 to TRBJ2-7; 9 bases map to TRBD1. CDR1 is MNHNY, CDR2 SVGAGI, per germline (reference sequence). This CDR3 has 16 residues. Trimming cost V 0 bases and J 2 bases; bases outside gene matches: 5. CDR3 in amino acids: CASSYSPGQGTYEQYF. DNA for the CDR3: TGTGCCAGCAGTTACTCGCCGGGACAGGGCACCTACGAGCAGTACTTC.

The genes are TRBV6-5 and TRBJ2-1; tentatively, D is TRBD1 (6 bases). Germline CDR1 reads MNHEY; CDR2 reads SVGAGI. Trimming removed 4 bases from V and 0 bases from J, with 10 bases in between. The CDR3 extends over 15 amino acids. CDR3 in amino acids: CASSSTGSSYNEQFF. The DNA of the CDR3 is TGTGCCAGCAGTTCCACAGGGTCCTCCTACAATGAGCAGTTCTTC.

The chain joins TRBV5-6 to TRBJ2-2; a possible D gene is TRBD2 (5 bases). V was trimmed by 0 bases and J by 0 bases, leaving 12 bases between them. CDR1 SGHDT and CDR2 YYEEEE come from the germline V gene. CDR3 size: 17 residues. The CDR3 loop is CASSLGKRLANTGELFF. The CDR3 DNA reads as TGTGCCAGCAGCTTGGGGAAGCGGCTAGCGAACACCGGGGAGCTGTTTTTT.